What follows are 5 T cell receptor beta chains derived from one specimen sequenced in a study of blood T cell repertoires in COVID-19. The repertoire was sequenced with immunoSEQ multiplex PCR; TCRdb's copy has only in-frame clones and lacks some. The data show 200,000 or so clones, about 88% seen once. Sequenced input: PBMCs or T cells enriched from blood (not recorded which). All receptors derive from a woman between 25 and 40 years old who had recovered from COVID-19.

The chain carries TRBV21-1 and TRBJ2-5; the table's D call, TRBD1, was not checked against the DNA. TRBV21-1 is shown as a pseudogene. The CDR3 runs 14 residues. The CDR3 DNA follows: TGTGCCAGCAGCGCCCGGGACAGTCAAGAGACCCAGTACTTC. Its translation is CASSARDSQETQYF.

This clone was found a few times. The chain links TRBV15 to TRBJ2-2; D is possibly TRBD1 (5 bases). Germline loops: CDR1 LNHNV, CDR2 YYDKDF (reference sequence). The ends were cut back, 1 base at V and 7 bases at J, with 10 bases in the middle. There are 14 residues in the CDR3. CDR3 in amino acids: CATSRGQDIGELFF. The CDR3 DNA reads TGTGCCACCAGCAGAGGTCAGGACATCGGGGAGCTGTTTTTT.

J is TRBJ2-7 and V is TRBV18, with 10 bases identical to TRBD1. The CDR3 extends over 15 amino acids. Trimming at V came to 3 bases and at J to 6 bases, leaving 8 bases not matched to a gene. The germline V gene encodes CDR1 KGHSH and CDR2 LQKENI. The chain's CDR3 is CASSPPGTGDSEQYF. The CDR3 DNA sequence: TGTGCCAGCTCACCCCCCGGGACAGGGGATTCCGAGCAGTACTTC.

In nucleotides, the CDR3 is TGTGCCAGCAGTGAATCAACTAGCGGGGGGTGGGATGAGCAGTTCTTC. Translating it yields CASSESTSGGWDEQFF. The chain carries TRBV2 and TRBJ2-1; 12 positions match TRBD2. The CDR3 runs 16 residues. CDR1 and CDR2 (germline): SNHLY, FYNNEI. The J segment lost 8 bases and the V segment lost 2 bases, leaving 7 bases of the junction unmatched. The full variable domain, rest sourced from reference TRBV2 and TRBJ2-1, is EPEVTQTPSHQVTQMGQEVILRCVPISNHLYFYWYRQILGQKVEFLVSFYNNEISEKSEIFDDQFSVERPDGSNFTLKIRSTKLEDSAMYFCASSESTSGGWDEQFFGPGTRLTVL.

The CDR3 coding sequence is TGTGCCAGCAGCTCCGGGACAGGTCACTACGAGCAGTACTTC. This translates into CASSSGTGHYEQYF. The V call is TRBV7-8, the J call TRBJ2-7, with 8 bases that match TRBD1. Trimming at V came to 4 bases and at J to 3 bases, leaving 5 bases not matched to a gene. In germline, CDR1 is SGHVS, CDR2 FQNEAQ. The CDR3 runs to 14 residues.